A selection of T cell receptor beta chains follows, all from one sample in a study of T-cell reconstitution after alpha-beta-depleted transplantation in children. MiXCR, run by TCRdb on the PCR reads, gives a single entry per CDR3 protein. Found here are approximately 230,000 distinct CDR3 sequences, 20% to 30% of them singletons; the top ten hold roughly 2.5%. This specimen was PBMCs, taken before TCRalphabeta/CD19-depleted stem cell transplant. These receptors were taken from a girl aged 2 to 10 with Fanconi anemia, due to receive a stem cell transplant. CDR3s include the opening cysteine and the closing phenylalanine or tryptophan. Each record gives: V gene, J gene, D gene, clone size, CDR3 DNA, CDR3 protein. D genes are given only for firm matches. The size entry is marked missing in some rows and otherwise reads once, few, many or a size class.

TRBV25-1,TRBJ1-2,NA,many,TGTGCCAGCAGTGCCGGGCTCACCTATGGCTACACCTTC,CASSAGLTYGYTF
TRBV7-2,TRBJ2-1,TRBD2,few,TGTGCCAGCAGCTTATTTGCGGGAGGGGCCTACAATGAGCAGTTCTTC,CASSLFAGGAYNEQFF
TRBV5-1,TRBJ2-3,NA,NA,TGCGCCAGCAGCTCAAATGACGGCACAGATACGCAGTATTTT,CASSSNDGTDTQYF
TRBV4-2,TRBJ2-1,NA,NA,TGTGCCAGCAGCCAGGAACCCAATTTGGAACCTTATTCCTTCACCTCCTACAATGAGCAGTTCTTC,CASSQEPNLEPYSFTSYNEQFF
TRBV7-4,TRBJ2-7,TRBD2,NA,TGTGCCAGCAGCTTAGCGGGGGGGAACTACGAGCAGTACTTC,CASSLAGGNYEQYF
TRBV12-3/TRBV12-4,TRBJ2-2,TRBD2,many,TGTGCCAGCAGTTTACGGCTAGCGGACACCGGGGAGCTGTTTTTT,CASSLRLADTGELFF
TRBV15,TRBJ2-7,TRBD1,NA,TGTGCCACCAGCAGAGGTTCATTTATCCCCCGGGACAGCTCCTACGAGCAGTACTTC,CATSRGSFIPRDSSYEQYF
TRBV7-6,TRBJ1-3,NA,NA,TGTGCCAGCAGCTTAGGAAGCAGTTTTTCTGGAAACACCATATATTTT,CASSLGSSFSGNTIYF
TRBV20-1,TRBJ2-2,NA,many,TGCAGTGCTAGTCCCGCTGCGAACACCGGGGAGCTGTTTTTT,CSASPAANTGELFF
TRBV20-1,TRBJ2-5,NA,many,TGCAGTGCTAGCCTAGGGGAGACCCAGTACTTC,CSASLGETQYF